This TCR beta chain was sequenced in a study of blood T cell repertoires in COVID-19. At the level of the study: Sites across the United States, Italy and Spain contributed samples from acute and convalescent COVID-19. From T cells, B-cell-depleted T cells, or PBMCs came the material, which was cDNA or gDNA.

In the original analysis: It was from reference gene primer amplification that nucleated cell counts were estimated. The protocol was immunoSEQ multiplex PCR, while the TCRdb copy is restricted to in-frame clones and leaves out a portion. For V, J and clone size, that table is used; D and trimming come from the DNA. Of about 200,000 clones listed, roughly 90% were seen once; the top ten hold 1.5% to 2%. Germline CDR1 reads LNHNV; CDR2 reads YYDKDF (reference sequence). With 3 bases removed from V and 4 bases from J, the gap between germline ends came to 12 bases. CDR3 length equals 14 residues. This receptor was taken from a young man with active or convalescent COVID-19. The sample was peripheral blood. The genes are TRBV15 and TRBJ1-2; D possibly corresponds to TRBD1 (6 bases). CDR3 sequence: CATSRGNRAYGYTF. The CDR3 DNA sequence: TGTGCCACCAGCAGGGGAAACAGGGCCTATGGCTACACCTTC.